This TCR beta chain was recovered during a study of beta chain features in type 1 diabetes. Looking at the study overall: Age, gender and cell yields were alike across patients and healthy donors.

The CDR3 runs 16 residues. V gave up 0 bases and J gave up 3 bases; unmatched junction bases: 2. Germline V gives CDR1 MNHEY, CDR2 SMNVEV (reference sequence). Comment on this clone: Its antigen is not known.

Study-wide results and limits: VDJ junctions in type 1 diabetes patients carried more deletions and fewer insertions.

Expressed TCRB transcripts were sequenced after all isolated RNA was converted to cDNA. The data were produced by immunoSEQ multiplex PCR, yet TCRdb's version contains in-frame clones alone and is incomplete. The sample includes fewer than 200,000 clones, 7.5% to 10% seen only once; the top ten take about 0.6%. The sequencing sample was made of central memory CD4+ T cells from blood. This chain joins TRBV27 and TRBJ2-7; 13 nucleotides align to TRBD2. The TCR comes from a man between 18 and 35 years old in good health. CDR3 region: CASSLSRLAGGYEQYF. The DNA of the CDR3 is TGTGCCAGCAGTTTATCGCGACTAGCGGGAGGCTACGAGCAGTACTTC.